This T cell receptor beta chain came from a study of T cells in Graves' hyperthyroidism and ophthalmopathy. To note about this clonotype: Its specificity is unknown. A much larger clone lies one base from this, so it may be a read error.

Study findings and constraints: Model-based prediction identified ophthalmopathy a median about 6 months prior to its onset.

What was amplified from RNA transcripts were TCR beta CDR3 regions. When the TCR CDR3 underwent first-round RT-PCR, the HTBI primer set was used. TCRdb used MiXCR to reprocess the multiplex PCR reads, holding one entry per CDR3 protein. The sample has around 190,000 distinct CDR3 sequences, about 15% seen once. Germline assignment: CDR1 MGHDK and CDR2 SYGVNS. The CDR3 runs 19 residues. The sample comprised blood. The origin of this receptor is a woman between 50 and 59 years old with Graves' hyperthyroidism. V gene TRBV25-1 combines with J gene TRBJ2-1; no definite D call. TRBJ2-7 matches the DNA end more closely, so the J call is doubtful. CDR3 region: CASSHGRVVSQSSYNEQYF. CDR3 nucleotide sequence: TGTGCCAGCAGTCACGGGCGAGTGGTGAGCCAAAGCTCCTACAATGAGCAGTACTTC.